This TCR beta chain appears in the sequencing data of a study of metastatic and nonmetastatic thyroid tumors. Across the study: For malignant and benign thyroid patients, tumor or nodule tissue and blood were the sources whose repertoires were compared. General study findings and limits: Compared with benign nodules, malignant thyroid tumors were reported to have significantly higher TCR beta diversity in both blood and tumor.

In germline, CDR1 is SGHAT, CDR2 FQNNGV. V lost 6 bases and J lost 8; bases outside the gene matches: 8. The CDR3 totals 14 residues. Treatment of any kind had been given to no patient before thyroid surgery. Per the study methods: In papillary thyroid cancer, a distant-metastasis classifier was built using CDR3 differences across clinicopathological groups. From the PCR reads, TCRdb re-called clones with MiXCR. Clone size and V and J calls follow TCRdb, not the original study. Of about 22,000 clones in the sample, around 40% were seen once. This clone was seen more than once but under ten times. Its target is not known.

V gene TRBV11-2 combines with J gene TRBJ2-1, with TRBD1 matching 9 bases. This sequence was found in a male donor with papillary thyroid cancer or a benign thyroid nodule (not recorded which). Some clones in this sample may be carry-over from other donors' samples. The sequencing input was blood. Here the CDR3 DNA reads TGTGCCAGCAGGACATATACAGGGGGCGATGAGCAGTTCTTC. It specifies CASRTYTGGDEQFF.